The present TCR beta chain was sequenced within a study of shared clonotypes between healthy human individuals. There are 15 residues in the CDR3. Trimming stripped 1 base from V and 1 base from J, with 11 bases between. Germline CDR1 LGHNA, CDR2 YSLEER. Once extracted for a subset, genomic DNA was divided evenly among several immunoSEQ plates. Libraries were prepared by immunoSEQ multiplex PCR; TCRdb keeps only in-frame clonotypes and omits some of them. This table holds hundreds of thousands of clones, roughly 84% found once. The chain recombines TRBV4-3 with TRBJ2-7; D uncertain. Sequenced: memory CD8+ T cells sorted from blood. Subset specified: CD45RO+ cells pooled with CCR7-negative TemRA cells. This TCR came from a man aged 18 to 29 in good health. The CDR3 DNA reads as TGCGCCAGCAGCCAAGGACTTCAACTTTCCTACGAGCAGTACTTC. This encodes CASSQGLQLSYEQYF.